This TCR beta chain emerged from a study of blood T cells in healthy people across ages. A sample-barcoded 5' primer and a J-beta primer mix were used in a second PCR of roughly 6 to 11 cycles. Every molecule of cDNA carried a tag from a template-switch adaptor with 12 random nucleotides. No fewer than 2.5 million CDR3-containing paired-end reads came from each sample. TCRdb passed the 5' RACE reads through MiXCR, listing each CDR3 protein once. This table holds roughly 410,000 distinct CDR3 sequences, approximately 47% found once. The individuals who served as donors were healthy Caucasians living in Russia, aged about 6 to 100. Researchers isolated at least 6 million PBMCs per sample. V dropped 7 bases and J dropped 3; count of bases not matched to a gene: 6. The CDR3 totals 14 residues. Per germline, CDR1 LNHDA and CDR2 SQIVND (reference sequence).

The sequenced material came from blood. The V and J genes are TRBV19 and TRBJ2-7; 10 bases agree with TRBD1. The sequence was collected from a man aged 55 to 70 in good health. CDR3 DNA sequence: TGTGCCAGTACTCCCCGGGACAGGGGCTACGAGCAGTACTTC. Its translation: CASTPRDRGYEQYF.